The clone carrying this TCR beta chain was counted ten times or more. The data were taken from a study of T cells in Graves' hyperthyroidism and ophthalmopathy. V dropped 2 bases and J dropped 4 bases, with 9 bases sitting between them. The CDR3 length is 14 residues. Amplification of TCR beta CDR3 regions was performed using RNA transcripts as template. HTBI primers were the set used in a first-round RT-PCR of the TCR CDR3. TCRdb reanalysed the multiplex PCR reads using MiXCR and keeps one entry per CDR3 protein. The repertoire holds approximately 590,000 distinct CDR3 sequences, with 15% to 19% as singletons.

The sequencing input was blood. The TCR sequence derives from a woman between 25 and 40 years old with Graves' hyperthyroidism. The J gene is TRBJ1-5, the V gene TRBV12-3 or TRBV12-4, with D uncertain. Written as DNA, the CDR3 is TGTGCCAGCAGTTTATCTTTTGAGAATCAGCCCCAGCATTTT. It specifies CASSLSFENQPQHF.